This TCR beta chain was identified in a study of T cell changes during pregnancy in multiple sclerosis. Produced via immunoSEQ multiplex PCR; TCRdb's table is partial and in-frame only. The data contain 64,000 or so clones, around 92% of them seen just once; the ten biggest clones take up around 2.5%. After removal of 3 bases from V and 10 bases from J, the junction contained 5 bases not matched to a gene. The CDR3 has 13 residues. Germline CDR1 SGHTA, CDR2 FQGNSA. This chain links TRBV7-2 with TRBJ2-3, with 9 bases aligning to TRBD1. Here the sequenced sample was peripheral blood, taken in the first trimester of pregnancy. This clonotype originated in a female donor with multiple sclerosis, enrolled in a pregnancy study. The CDR3 loop is CASSLATGGSQYF. In DNA, the CDR3 is TGTGCCAGCAGCTTGGCCACAGGGGGCTCGCAGTATTTT.